This note documents a single T cell receptor beta chain sequence. In this sample, this clonotype turned up many times. The target of this receptor is not known. Base-call qualities are not available, and no considerably larger clone is one nucleotide away. Libraries were made using multiplex PCR. These reads were obtained on an Illumina HiSeq 4000. CDR3 regions were amplified by Arm-PCR with iRepertoire HTBI primers to construct TCR beta libraries. Before sequencing, the PCR products went through gel purification. The source study handled its data this way. Across samples, around 62 TRBV and 14 TRBJ segments were identified and used for gene usage analysis of CDR3 amino acid clonotypes. COPE and FqMerger were used to merge the filtered high-quality paired reads into contigs. BLAST was used to align contigs to IMGT TRBV, TRBD and TRBJ reference genes, and CDR3 was defined according to IMGT. Any clonotype with a frequency above 0.1% was classified as a highly expanded clone. Repertoire diversity was measured by Shannon entropy, and V-J evenness by the Gini coefficient. Public clonotypes were defined as clonotypes shared by more than one individual. TCRdb reran the public reads through fastp at Q25 and MiXCR, keeping productive beta chains. Under each unique CDR3 protein, matching rows form one entry showing the most common genes and DNA. For this entry, the V and J calls and clone size follow TCRdb and not the study's own pipeline. The table for this sample lists over 200,000 distinct CDR3 sequences; 18% of them were counted only once. Around 20% of the sample is taken by the ten largest.

This sample stems from a study of regulatory T cells in long-lasting Graves disease (dated by TCRdb to 2020 to 2022). Some background on the complete study: In the newly diagnosed Graves' disease group, patients had been taking antithyroid drugs for less than 3 months. The study was conducted in China and was registered as a clinical trial. Persistent Graves' disease patients were compared with newly diagnosed Graves' disease patients by peripheral blood TCR sequencing and RNA sequencing. A total of about 33 samples were covered by TCR sequencing, comprising some 13 persistent and some 20 newly diagnosed Graves' disease patients.

The time point label here, explained by the study, means: newly diagnosed GD, antithyroid drugs for less than 3 months. For both TCR sequencing and RNA sequencing, RNA was extracted from PBMCs in TRIzol. The diagnosis of Graves' disease was made according to American Thyroid Association guidelines. Patients for the study were recruited at an endocrinology department in Xi'an, China. Each patient gave 7.5 to 10 milliliters of peripheral blood, collected in an EDTA anticoagulant tube. Ficoll Paque Plus density gradient separation was used to isolate PBMCs, and no further T cell sorting was done. An Agilent 2100 Bioanalyzer and agarose gel were used to check RNA quality, and a NanoDrop 2000 was used to measure RNA concentration. Broader findings and caveats from the paper: Persistent Graves' disease patients showed lower TCR Shannon entropy and fewer highly expanded clones than newly diagnosed patients, suggesting clonal expansion. Preferential use of TRBV28, TRBJ1-2 and TRBJ2-5 was observed in persistent disease, whereas TRBV20-1 and TRBJ2-1 were favored in newly diagnosed disease. Patients with persistent disease shared more public clonotypes (around 3,000) than newly diagnosed patients did (more than 900). The authors acknowledged the small sample size as a limitation that may reduce accuracy. Only peripheral blood was studied, because thyroid tissue, the primary lesion, was inaccessible. Only the TCR beta chain was sequenced and analyzed.

CDR1 and CDR2 are drawn from the germline V gene: LGHNA, YSLEER. The junction shows trimming of 0 bases on V and 10 bases on J, plus 18 bases between the germline ends. Reading from cysteine to phenylalanine, the CDR3 counts 16 amino acids. The read is trimmed to its CDR3 DNA, 48 bases read in frame from base 1. The chain is assembled from TRBV4-3 and TRBJ1-4; TRBD1 is perhaps the D gene, given 6 matching bases. The TCR was taken from a female donor with Graves disease. The sample in question was peripheral blood mononuclear cells (PBMCs), obtained at new diagnosis, from a patient treated with antithyroid drugs. The CDR3 protein is CASSQDYGTRPRKLFF. The sequenced DNA is TGCGCCAGCAGCCAAGATTACGGGACACGGCCCAGAAAACTGTTTTTT.